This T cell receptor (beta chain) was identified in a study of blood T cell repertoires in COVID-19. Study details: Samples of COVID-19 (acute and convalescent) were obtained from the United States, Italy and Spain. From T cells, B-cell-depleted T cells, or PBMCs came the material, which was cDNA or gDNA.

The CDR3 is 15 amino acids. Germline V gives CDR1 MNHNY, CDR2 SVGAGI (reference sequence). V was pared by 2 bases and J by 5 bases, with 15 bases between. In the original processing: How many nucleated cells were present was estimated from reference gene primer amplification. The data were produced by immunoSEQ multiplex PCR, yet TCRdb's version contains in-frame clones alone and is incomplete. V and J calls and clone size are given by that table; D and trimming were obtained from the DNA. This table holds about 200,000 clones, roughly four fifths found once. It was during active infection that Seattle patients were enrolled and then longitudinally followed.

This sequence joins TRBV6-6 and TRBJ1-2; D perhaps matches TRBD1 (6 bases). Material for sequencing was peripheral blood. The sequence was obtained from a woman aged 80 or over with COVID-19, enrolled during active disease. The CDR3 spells CASSYRGRGFYGYTF. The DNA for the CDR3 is TGTGCCAGCAGTTACCGGGGGAGGGGGTTTTATGGCTACACCTTC.